Listed below are T cell receptor beta chains from one sample, sequenced in a study of type 1 regulatory T cells. Their antigens remain unidentified. TCRdb used MiXCR to reprocess the reads, holding one entry per CDR3 protein. This sample has about 23,000 distinct CDR3 sequences, with around 47% found just once. The sequenced material came from cultured T cells, either the whole culture or a sorted T cell fraction (not recorded which). The receptors shown here come from a human donor in good health. Each CDR3 is given with its conserved first and last residue.

v_gene | CDR3aa
TRBV5-5 | CASTLSGQGAFEQYF
TRBV7-9 | CASSSSNTDTQYF
TRBV11-2 | CASSLWQSHEQFF
TRBV6-2/TRBV6-3 | CASKTSGGARATNEQFF
TRBV11-2 | CASSRSSSSYEQYF
TRBV3-1 | CASSQLPRDRGLHPQETQYF
TRBV12-5 | CASGSGGVTSTDTQYF
TRBV7-9 | CASSSRGTANTEAFF
TRBV6-5 | CASGGWDGIGYTF
TRBV6-1 | CASRPGQGYNEQFF
TRBV20-1 | CSAREGPGELFF
TRBV6-5 | CASRTGGSGEQYF
TRBV7-2 | CASSLAGARETQYF
TRBV5-1 | CASSERGLTNEKLFF
TRBV30 | CAWSVLWEQYF
TRBV19 | CASSSPPVDSMNTGELFF
TRBV12-3/TRBV12-4 | CASSPLGLRNSPLHF
TRBV7-2 | CASSPGPATNEKLFF
TRBV12-3/TRBV12-4 | CASSPWTSGFTDTQYF
TRBV7-9 | CASSARGTGGRETQYF
TRBV20-1 | CSARASGDTQYF
TRBV12-3/TRBV12-4 | CASSLRQGAGNQPQHF
TRBV5-1 | CASSLAAGGTGELFF
TRBV5-1 | CASQEESNSPLHF
TRBV4-1 | CASSQEWQAYNEQFF
TRBV2 | CASSEESWRANQPQHF
TRBV4-2 | CASSQDISPDSISGNTIYF
TRBV7-2 | CASSSQGTLDNSPLHF
TRBV10-3 | CAGRGFNGELFF
TRBV11-2 | CASSPPPGQRYSPLHF
TRBV21-1 | CASTKRGRGGYTF
TRBV20-1 | CSALTGGIYNEQFF
TRBV19 | CASTLRGANVLTF
TRBV5-1 | CASSQPGTDTQYF
TRBV24-1 | CATSDFGTLNTGELFF
TRBV18 | CASSPSQGGQDSPLHF
TRBV2 | CASSEIGVTLAGEDTQYF
TRBV12-3/TRBV12-4 | CASSLTTVTEAFF
TRBV19 | CASSLNRFPDNEQFF